Listed here are 6 T cell receptor beta chains from one sample, sequenced in a study of T cells expressing NK-cell markers. TCRdb reprocessed the 5' RACE reads and stores each CDR3 protein as one record, lacking DNA. Its table records about 430,000 distinct CDR3 sequences. What was sequenced was blood T cells: a sorted CD56 or NKG2C T cell subset, CD4+ or CD8+ T cells, or bulk PBMC T cells (not recorded which). All receptors derive from a woman between 45 and 65 years old in good health.

The rearrangement uses TRBV12-3 or TRBV12-4 and TRBJ2-2; TCRdb lists TRBD2, though no DNA is available to test this call. This CDR3 is built from 16 residues. The CDR3 sequence is CASTLGLATNTGELFF.

This chain connects TRBV2 to TRBJ2-3. The CDR3 is 14 amino acids. Germline-derived CDR1 and CDR2 are SNHLY and FYNNEI. CDR3 amino acids: CASMEYRGTDTQYF. Full variable domain (rest looked up from reference TRBV2 and TRBJ2-3): EPEVTQTPSHQVTQMGQEVILRCVPISNHLYFYWYRQILGQKVEFLVSFYNNEISEKSEIFDDQFSVERPDGSNFTLKIRSTKLEDSAMYFCASMEYRGTDTQYFGPGTRLTVL.

This chain uses TRBV11-3 with TRBJ1-4. This CDR3 contains 14 residues. Germline V lookup: CDR1 SGHNT, CDR2 YENEEA. The CDR3 region is CASSRGRSSEKLFF. Variable domain in full (rest from reference TRBV11-3 and TRBJ1-4): EAGVVQSPRYKIIEKKQPVAFWCNPISGHNTLYWYLQNLGQGPELLIRYENEEAVDDSQLPKDRFSAERLKGVDSTLKIQPAELGDSAVYLCASSRGRSSEKLFFGSGTQLSVL.

The chain employs TRBV7-2 and TRBJ1-5; TCRdb outputs TRBD1, but without DNA this stays unchecked. Germline lookup yields CDR1 SGHTA and CDR2 FQGNSA. The CDR3 is 14 amino acids. The CDR3 region is CASSLLGGWQPQHF.

The chain uses TRBV10-3 and TRBJ2-1; TCRdb designates TRBD1, a call that cannot be tested without DNA. Germline lookup yields CDR1 ENHRY and CDR2 SYGVKD. There are 16 residues in the CDR3. CDR3 in amino acids: CAISPLGGGEKNEQFF.

This chain links TRBV9 with TRBJ1-1. From germline, CDR1 is SGDLS and CDR2 YYNGEE. The length of the CDR3 is 17 residues. The CDR3 loop is CASSVEILGEVGTEAFF.